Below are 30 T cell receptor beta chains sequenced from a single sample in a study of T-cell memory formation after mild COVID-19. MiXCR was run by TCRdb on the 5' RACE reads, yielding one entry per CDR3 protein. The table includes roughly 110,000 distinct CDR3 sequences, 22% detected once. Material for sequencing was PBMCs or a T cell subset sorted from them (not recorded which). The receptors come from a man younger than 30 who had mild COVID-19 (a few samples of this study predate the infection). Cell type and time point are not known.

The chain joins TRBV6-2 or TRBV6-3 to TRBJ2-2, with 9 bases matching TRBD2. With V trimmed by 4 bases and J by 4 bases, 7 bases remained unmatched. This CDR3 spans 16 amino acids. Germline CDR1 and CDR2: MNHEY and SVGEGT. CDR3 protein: CASSSAGGLVTGELFF. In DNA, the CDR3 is TGTGCCAGCAGTTCCGCGGGGGGGCTTGTCACCGGGGAGCTGTTTTTT.

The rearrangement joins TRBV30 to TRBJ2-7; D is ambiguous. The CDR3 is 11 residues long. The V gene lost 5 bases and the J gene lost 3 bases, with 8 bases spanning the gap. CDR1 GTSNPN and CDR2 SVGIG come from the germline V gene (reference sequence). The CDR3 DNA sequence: TGTGCCTGGTCCCTGAGCTACGAGCAGTACTTC. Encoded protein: CAWSLSYEQYF.

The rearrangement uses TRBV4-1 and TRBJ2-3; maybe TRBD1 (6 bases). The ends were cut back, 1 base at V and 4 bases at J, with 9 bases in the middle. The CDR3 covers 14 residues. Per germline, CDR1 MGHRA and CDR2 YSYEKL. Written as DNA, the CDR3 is TGCGCCAGCAGCCAAGTTCCAGGGGCAGATACGCAGTATTTT. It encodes CASSQVPGADTQYF.

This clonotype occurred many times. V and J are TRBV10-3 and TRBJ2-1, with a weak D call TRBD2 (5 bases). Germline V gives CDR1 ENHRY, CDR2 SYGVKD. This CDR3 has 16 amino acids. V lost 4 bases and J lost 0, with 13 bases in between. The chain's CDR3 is CAISVTGSDSYNEQFF. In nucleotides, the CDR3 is TGTGCCATCAGTGTAACGGGGTCTGACTCCTACAATGAGCAGTTCTTC.

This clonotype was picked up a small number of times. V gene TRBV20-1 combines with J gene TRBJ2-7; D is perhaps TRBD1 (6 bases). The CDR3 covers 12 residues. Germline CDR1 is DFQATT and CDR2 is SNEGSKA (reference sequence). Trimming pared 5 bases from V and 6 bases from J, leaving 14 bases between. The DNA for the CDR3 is TGCAGTGCTGACGTAGGGGGAAGCGAGCAGTACTTC. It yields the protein CSADVGGSEQYF.

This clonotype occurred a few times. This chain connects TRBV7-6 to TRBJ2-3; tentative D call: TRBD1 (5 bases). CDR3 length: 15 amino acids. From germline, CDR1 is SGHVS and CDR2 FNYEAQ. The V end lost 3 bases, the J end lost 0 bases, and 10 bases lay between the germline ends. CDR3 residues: CASSFGRASTDTQYF. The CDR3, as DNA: TGTGCCAGCAGCTTCGGCAGGGCGAGCACAGATACGCAGTATTTT.

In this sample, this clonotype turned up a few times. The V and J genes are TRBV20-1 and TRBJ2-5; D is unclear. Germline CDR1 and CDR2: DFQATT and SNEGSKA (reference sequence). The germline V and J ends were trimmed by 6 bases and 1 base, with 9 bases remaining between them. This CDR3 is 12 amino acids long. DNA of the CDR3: TGCAGTGCAAGGGCGGTCCAAGAGACCCAGTACTTC. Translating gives CSARAVQETQYF.

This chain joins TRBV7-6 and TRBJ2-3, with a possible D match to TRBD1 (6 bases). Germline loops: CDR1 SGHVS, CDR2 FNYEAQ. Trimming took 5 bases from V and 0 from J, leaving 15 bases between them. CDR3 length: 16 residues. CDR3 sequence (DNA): TGTGCCAGCAGCGCCTTCCAGGGGCCAAGCACAGATACGCAGTATTTT. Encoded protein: CASSAFQGPSTDTQYF.

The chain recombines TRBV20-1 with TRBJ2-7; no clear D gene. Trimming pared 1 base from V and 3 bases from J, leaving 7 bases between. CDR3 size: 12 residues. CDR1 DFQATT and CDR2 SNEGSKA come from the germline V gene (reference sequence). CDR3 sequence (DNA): TGCAGTGCTAGAGGATACAGCTACGAGCAGTACTTC. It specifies CSARGYSYEQYF.

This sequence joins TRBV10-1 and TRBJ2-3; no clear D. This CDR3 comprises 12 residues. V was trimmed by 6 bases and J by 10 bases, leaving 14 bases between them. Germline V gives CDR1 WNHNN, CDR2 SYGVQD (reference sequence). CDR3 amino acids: CASSPRLEPQYF. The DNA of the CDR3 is TGCGCCAGCAGCCCTAGGTTAGAGCCGCAGTATTTT.

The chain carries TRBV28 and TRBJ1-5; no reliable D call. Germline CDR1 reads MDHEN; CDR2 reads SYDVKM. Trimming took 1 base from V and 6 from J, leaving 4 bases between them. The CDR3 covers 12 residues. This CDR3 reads CASSLYRQPQHF. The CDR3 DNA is TGTGCCAGCAGTTTATACCGTCAGCCCCAGCATTTT.

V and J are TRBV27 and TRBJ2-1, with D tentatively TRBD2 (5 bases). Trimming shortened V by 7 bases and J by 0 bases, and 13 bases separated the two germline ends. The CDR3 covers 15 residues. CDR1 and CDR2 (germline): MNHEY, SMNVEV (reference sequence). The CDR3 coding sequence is TGTGCCAGCAATCCAGGTGAGGGCTCCTACAATGAGCAGTTCTTC. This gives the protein CASNPGEGSYNEQFF.

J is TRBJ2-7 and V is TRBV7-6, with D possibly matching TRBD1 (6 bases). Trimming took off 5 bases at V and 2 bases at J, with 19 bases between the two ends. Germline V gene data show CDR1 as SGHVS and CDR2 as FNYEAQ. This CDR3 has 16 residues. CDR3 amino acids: CASSPQSRDKTYEQYF. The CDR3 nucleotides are TGTGCCAGCAGCCCGCAAAGCCGGGACAAGACCTACGAGCAGTACTTC.

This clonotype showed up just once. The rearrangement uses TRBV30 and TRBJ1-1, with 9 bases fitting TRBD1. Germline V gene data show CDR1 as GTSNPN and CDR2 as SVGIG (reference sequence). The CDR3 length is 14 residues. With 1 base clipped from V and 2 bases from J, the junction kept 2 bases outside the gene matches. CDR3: CAWSAGQGNTEAFF. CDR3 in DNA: TGTGCCTGGAGTGCGGGACAGGGAAACACTGAAGCTTTCTTT.

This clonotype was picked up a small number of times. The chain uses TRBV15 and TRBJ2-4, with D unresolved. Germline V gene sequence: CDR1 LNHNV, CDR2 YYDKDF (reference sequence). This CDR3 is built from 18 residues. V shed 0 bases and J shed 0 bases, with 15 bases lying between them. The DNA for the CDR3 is TGTGCCACCAGCAGAGAATTGACTTATCAAAAAGCCAAAAACATTCAGTACTTC. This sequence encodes CATSRELTYQKAKNIQYF.

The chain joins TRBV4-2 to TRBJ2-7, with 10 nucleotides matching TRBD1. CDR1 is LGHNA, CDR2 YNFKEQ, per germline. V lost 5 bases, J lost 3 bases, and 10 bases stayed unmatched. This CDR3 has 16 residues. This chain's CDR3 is CASSTPQGQGSYEQYF. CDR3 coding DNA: TGTGCCAGCAGCACCCCGCAGGGACAGGGGAGCTACGAGCAGTACTTC.

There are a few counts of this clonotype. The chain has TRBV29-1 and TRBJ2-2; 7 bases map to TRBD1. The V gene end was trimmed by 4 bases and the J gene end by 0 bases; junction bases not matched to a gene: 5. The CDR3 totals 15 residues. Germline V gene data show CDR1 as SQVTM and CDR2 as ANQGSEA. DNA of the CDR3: TGCAGCGTTGGGGGACAGACCGCGAACACCGGGGAGCTGTTTTTT. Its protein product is CSVGGQTANTGELFF.

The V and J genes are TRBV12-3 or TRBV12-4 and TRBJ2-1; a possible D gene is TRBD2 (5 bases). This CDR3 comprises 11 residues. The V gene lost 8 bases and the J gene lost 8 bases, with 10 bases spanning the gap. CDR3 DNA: TGTGCCAGCGGCGGGCTCGATGAGCAGTTCTTC. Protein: CASGGLDEQFF.

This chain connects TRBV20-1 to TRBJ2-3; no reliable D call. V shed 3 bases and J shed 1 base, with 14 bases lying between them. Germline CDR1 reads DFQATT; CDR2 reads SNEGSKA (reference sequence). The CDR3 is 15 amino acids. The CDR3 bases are TGCAGTGCTAGCGTACCGGACCGAGGCACAGATACGCAGTATTTT. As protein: CSASVPDRGTDTQYF.

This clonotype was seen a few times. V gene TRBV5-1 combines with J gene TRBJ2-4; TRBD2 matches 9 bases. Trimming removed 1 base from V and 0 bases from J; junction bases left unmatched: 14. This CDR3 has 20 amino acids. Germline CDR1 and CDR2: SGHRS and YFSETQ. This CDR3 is CASSLTRASGVGLAKNIQYF. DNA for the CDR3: TGCGCCAGCAGCTTGACGCGCGCTAGCGGGGTTGGTTTAGCCAAAAACATTCAGTACTTC.

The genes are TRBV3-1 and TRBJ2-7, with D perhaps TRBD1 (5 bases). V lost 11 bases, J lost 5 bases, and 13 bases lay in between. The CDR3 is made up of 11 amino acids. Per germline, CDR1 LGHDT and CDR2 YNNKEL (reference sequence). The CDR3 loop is CASGQGHEQYV. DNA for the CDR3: TGTGCCTCAGGGCAGGGCCACGAGCAGTACGTC.

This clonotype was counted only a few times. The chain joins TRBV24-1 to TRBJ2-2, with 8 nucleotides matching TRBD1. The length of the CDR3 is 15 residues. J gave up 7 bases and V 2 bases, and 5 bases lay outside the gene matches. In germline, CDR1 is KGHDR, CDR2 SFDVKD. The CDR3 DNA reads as TGTGCCACCAGTGATTCGGACAGGGATATCGGGGAGCTGTTTTTT. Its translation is CATSDSDRDIGELFF.

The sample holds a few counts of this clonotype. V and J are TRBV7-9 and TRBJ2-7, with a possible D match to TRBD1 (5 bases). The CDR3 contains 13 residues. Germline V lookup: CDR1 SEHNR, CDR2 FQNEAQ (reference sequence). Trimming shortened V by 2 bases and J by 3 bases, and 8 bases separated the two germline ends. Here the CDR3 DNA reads TGTGCCAGCAGCTTATCAGGGAACTACGAGCAGTACGTC. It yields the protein CASSLSGNYEQYV.

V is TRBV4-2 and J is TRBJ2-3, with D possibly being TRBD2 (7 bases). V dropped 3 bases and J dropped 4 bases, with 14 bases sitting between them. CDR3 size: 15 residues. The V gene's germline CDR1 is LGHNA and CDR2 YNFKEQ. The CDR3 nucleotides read TGTGCCAGCAGCCAGCGGGGGCCAGAGGCAGATACGCAGTATTTT. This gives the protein CASSQRGPEADTQYF.

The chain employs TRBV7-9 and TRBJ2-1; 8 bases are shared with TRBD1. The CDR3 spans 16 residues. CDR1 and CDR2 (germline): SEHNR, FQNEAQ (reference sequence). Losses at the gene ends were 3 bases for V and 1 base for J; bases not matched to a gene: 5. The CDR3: CASSLAGTGSYNEQFF. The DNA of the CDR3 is TGTGCCAGCAGCTTGGCCGGGACAGGATCCTACAATGAGCAGTTCTTC.

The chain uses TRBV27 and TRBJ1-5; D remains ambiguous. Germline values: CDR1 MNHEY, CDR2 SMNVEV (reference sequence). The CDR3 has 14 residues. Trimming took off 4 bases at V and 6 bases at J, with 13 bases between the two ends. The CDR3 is CASSYTPESQPQHF. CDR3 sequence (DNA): TGTGCCAGCAGTTACACCCCGGAGAGTCAGCCCCAGCATTTT.

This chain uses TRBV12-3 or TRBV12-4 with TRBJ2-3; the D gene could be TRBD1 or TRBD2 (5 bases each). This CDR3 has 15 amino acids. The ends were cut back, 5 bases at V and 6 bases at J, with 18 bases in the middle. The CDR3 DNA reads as TGTGCCAGCAGTCCCGGGACCTATAATCCGGATACGCAGTATTTT. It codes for CASSPGTYNPDTQYF.

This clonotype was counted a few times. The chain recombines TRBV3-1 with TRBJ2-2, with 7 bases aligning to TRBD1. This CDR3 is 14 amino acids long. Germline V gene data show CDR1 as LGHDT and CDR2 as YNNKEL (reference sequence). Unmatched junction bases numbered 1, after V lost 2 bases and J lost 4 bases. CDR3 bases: TGTGCCAGCAGCCAAACAGGGGTCACCGGGGAGCTGTTTTTT. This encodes CASSQTGVTGELFF.

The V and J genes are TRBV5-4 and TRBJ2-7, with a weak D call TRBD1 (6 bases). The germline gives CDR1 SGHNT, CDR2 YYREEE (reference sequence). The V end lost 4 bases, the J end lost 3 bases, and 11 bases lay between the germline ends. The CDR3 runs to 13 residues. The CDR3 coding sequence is TGTGCCAGCAGCGTGGCACAGGGCTACGAGCAGTACTTC. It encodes CASSVAQGYEQYF.

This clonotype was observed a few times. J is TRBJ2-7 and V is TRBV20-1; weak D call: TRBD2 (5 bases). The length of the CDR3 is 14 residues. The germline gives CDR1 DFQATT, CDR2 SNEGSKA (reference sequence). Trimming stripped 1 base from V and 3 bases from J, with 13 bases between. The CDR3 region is CSARAPTMFYEQYF. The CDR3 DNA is TGCAGTGCTAGAGCCCCGACTATGTTCTACGAGCAGTACTTC.